A single sample is the source of the 27 T cell receptor beta chains below, sequenced in a study of cytomegalovirus exposure and HLA in healthy donors. It was with 60 Vbeta and 13 Jbeta primers that the PCR ran. Sequencing was performed with immunoSEQ multiplex PCR; in TCRdb, only in-frame clones are kept and a portion is missing. The table lists 240,000 or so clones, 82% of them singletons. The sequenced sample was PBMCs. The receptors originated from a woman aged 40 to 49 in good health and CMV-seropositive.

This clone was detected only a few times. The chain employs TRBV6-1 and TRBJ2-7; D may be TRBD1 (6 bases). Looked up from germline, CDR1 is MNHNS and CDR2 is SASEGT. Trimming removed 6 bases at V and 0 bases at J, with 15 bases between. CDR3 length equals 15 residues. This CDR3 reads CASRSGVPASYEQYF. For the CDR3, the DNA is TGTGCCAGCAGATCAGGGGTCCCAGCCTCCTACGAGCAGTACTTC.

The V call is TRBV5-6, the J call TRBJ1-5, with TRBD1 matching over 8 bases. Germline V CDR1 and CDR2: SGHDT, YYEEEE. The length of the CDR3 is 17 residues. Trimming at V came to 2 bases and at J to 2 bases, leaving 9 bases not matched to a gene. The CDR3 spells CASSFDRGLRGNQPQHF. The CDR3 DNA follows: TGTGCCAGCAGCTTCGACAGGGGCCTCCGGGGCAATCAGCCCCAGCATTTT.

This chain connects TRBV7-3 to TRBJ2-2, with TRBD2 matching 11 bases. The germline CDR1 and CDR2 sequences are SGHTA and FQGTGA. This CDR3 region has 16 residues. V trimming: 5 bases; J trimming: 2 bases; junction bases outside the gene matches: 4. The CDR3: CASSVLAGGNTGELFF. The DNA of the CDR3 is TGTGCCAGCAGCGTCCTAGCGGGGGGAAACACCGGGGAGCTGTTTTTT.

V and J are TRBV7-8 and TRBJ1-1, with 8 bases aligning to TRBD1. V shed 2 bases, J shed 5 bases, and the junction held 10 bases outside the gene matches. Germline assignment: CDR1 SGHVS and CDR2 FQNEAQ. The CDR3 is made up of 16 amino acids. The CDR3 protein is CASSLLEGQGRTEAFF. Written as DNA, the CDR3 is TGTGCCAGCAGCTTATTAGAAGGACAGGGAAGAACTGAAGCTTTCTTT.

V and J are TRBV7-8 and TRBJ2-3, with 7 bases matching TRBD2. CDR3 length: 14 residues. After removal of 5 bases from V and 2 bases from J, the junction contained 4 bases not matched to a gene. In germline, CDR1 is SGHVS, CDR2 FQNEAQ. CDR3 residues: CASSPGLHTDTQYF. The DNA for the CDR3 is TGTGCCAGCAGCCCGGGACTACACACAGATACGCAGTATTTT.

V is TRBV9 and J is TRBJ1-2, with a possible D match to TRBD1 (6 bases). The CDR3 is 14 residues long. Germline loops: CDR1 SGDLS, CDR2 YYNGEE. V dropped 1 base and J dropped 4 bases, with 11 bases sitting between them. The CDR3 spells CASSVLTGLYGYTF. CDR3 coding DNA: TGTGCCAGCAGCGTATTGACAGGACTCTATGGCTACACCTTC.

J is TRBJ2-3 and V is TRBV7-2; 9 nucleotides agree with TRBD1. CDR1 SGHTA and CDR2 FQGNSA come from the germline V gene. V gave up 4 bases and J gave up 5 bases; unmatched junction bases: 7. CDR3 length equals 15 residues. For the CDR3, the DNA is TGTGCCAGCAGCTCAAAACAGGGGGCGGGAGATACGCAGTATTTT. Translated: CASSSKQGAGDTQYF. Combining the CDR3 with reference TRBV7-2 and TRBJ2-3 gives the whole variable domain GAGVSQSPSNKVTEKGKDVELRCDPISGHTALYWYRQSLGQGLEFLIYFQGNSAPDKSGLPSDRFSAERTGGSVSTLTIQRTQQEDSAVYLCASSSKQGAGDTQYFGPGTRLTVL.

The chain employs TRBV25-1 and TRBJ2-1, with 11 positions matching TRBD2. The CDR3 is 17 amino acids. With V trimmed by 2 bases and J by 5 bases, 8 bases remained unmatched. Per germline, CDR1 MGHDK and CDR2 SYGVNS. CDR3 in amino acids: CASSEDTSGGPHNEQFF. The CDR3 nucleotides read TGTGCCAGCAGTGAAGACACTAGCGGGGGCCCCCACAATGAGCAGTTCTTC. Combining the CDR3 with reference TRBV25-1 and TRBJ2-1 gives the whole variable domain EADIYQTPRYLVIGTGKKITLECSQTMGHDKMYWYQQDPGMELHLIHYSYGVNSTEKGDLSSESTVSRIRTEHFPLTLESARPSHTSQYLCASSEDTSGGPHNEQFFGPGTRLTVL.

V gene TRBV30 combines with J gene TRBJ1-2; D is unclear. Germline values: CDR1 GTSNPN, CDR2 SVGIG (reference sequence). The CDR3 is 12 residues long. V dropped 3 bases and J dropped 10 bases, with 15 bases sitting between them. As DNA, the CDR3 is TGTGCCTGGAGCCCCAGGAAGGTCCTCTACACCTTC. This translates into CAWSPRKVLYTF.

This chain links TRBV25-1 with TRBJ1-1; 7 nucleotides align to TRBD1. V lost 7 bases, J lost 7 bases, and 9 bases stayed unmatched. Germline V gives CDR1 MGHDK, CDR2 SYGVNS. The CDR3 is made up of 13 amino acids. The CDR3 DNA sequence: TGTGCCAGCATTGGGACAGCACCCAGTGAAGCTTTCTTT. Protein sequence: CASIGTAPSEAFF.

The chain links TRBV7-9 to TRBJ2-3; D gene unclear. CDR3 size: 14 residues. CDR1 and CDR2 (germline): SEHNR, FQNEAQ (reference sequence). V was trimmed by 10 bases and J by 0 bases, leaving 14 bases between them. The CDR3 region has the DNA TGTGCCACCAACCCTCTTACTAGCACAGATACGCAGTATTTT. Protein: CATNPLTSTDTQYF.

CDR3 sequence (DNA): TGTGCCAGCAGCGAGGCTAGCGGGAGGGCCTACGAGCAGTACTTC. This codes for CASSEASGRAYEQYF. The chain has TRBV7-2 and TRBJ2-7, with 12 positions matching TRBD2. This CDR3 contains 15 residues. The trim removed 5 bases at V and 2 bases at J, leaving 4 bases unmatched. CDR1 SGHTA and CDR2 FQGNSA come from the germline V gene.

The chain is built from TRBV29-1 and TRBJ2-5; D gene unclear. Between the trimmed V and J ends, which lost 1 base and 2 bases, there was a span of 5 bases. CDR3 length: 12 amino acids. The germline V gene encodes CDR1 SQVTM and CDR2 ANQGSEA. CDR3 residues: CSVEVQQETQYF. In DNA form, the CDR3 reads TGCAGCGTTGAAGTCCAGCAAGAGACCCAGTACTTC.

The genes are TRBV11-2 and TRBJ2-2; 10 bases line up with TRBD2. Germline V gene sequence: CDR1 SGHAT, CDR2 FQNNGV. V lost 5 bases, J lost 4 bases, and 7 bases stayed unmatched. The CDR3 runs 16 residues. CDR3 nucleotides: TGTGCCAGCAGCGCCACTAGCGGGGCCCTCACCGGGGAGCTGTTTTTT. This codes for CASSATSGALTGELFF.

The chain couples TRBV9 to TRBJ2-1, with a tentative D call TRBD2 (7 bases). The CDR3 extends over 16 amino acids. Germline assignment: CDR1 SGDLS and CDR2 YYNGEE. V was clipped by 2 bases and J by 4 bases, with 16 bases between them. The CDR3 DNA is TGTGCCAGCAGCGTTGGGGGGGGCTCGGGGTACAATGAGCAGTTCTTC. As protein: CASSVGGGSGYNEQFF.

The chain couples TRBV5-6 to TRBJ1-5, with a possible D match to TRBD1 (5 bases). CDR1 SGHDT and CDR2 YYEEEE come from the germline V gene. Between the trimmed V and J ends, which lost 3 bases and 2 bases, there was a span of 15 bases. The CDR3 consists of 16 residues. The CDR3 loop is CASSSEDSRGNQPQHF. In DNA, the CDR3 is TGTGCCAGCAGCTCCGAAGACAGTCGTGGCAATCAGCCCCAGCATTTT.

This clone was counted a single time. The chain joins TRBV4-1 to TRBJ1-1; 9 nucleotides match TRBD1. V shed 1 base, J shed 9 bases, and the junction held 3 bases outside the gene matches. Per germline, CDR1 MGHRA and CDR2 YSYEKL. CDR3 length equals 13 residues. The CDR3 is CASSQGGQGKAFF. For the CDR3, the DNA is TGCGCCAGCAGCCAAGGGGGACAGGGAAAAGCTTTCTTT.

This clone was counted once. The junction departs from the called germline gene at one end, perhaps through a read error. Within the sample, other DNA sequences also encode this same CDR3. The chain employs TRBV9 and TRBJ1-4; D is perhaps TRBD1 (6 bases). CDR3 length equals 16 residues. Germline loops: CDR1 SGDLS, CDR2 YYNGEE. CDR3 amino acids: CASSVAPTGPNEKLFF. The CDR3 DNA reads TGCGCCAGCAGCGTAGCTCCCACAGGGCCTAATGAAAAACTGTTTTTT.

This chain links TRBV7-3 with TRBJ2-1; TRBD2 matches at 8 bases. The junction had 3 bases not matched to a gene; V was cut back by 1 base and J by 4 bases. The germline CDR1 and CDR2 sequences are SGHTA and FQGTGA. The CDR3 spans 15 residues. CDR3: CASSLNRGGYNEQFF. The DNA for the CDR3 is TGTGCCAGCAGCTTAAACCGGGGGGGATACAATGAGCAGTTCTTC.

The V call is TRBV2, the J call TRBJ1-5; 7 bases line up with TRBD1. The CDR3 extends over 16 amino acids. Losses at the gene ends were 7 bases for V and 1 base for J; bases not matched to a gene: 10. Germline CDR1 is SNHLY and CDR2 is FYNNEI. The CDR3 spells CASTVRQGRSNQPQHF. CDR3 DNA: TGTGCCAGCACCGTAAGACAGGGTCGGAGCAATCAGCCCCAGCATTTT.

DNA for the CDR3: TGTGCCAGCAGCCTACAATTCGGACAGGGAATGCCCCAGCATTTT. Residues: CASSLQFGQGMPQHF. The chain couples TRBV7-2 to TRBJ1-5, with 8 bases aligning to TRBD1. Germline trimming cut 5 bases from V and 9 bases from J; bases unmatched to any gene: 12. Germline lookup yields CDR1 SGHTA and CDR2 FQGNSA. This CDR3 has 15 residues.

The gene calls are TRBV6-1 and TRBJ2-7, with TRBD2 as a possible D gene (6 bases). The CDR3 consists of 13 residues. Looked up from germline, CDR1 is MNHNS and CDR2 is SASEGT. Trimming stripped 3 bases from V and 8 bases from J, with 14 bases between. In nucleotides, the CDR3 is TGTGCCAGCAGTGATTTTAGGAGGGTTCAGCAGTACTTC. Residues: CASSDFRRVQQYF.

The J gene is TRBJ1-5, the V gene TRBV27, with D perhaps matching TRBD1 (6 bases). Trimming cost V 6 bases and J 6 bases, with 18 bases left between them. The germline V gene encodes CDR1 MNHEY and CDR2 SMNVEV (reference sequence). CDR3 size: 15 residues. CDR3 DNA: TGTGCCAGCAGCCTTCAACAGGGTTCGGGTCAGCCCCAGCATTTT. The encoded protein is CASSLQQGSGQPQHF.

The chain recombines TRBV5-1 with TRBJ2-1, with D perhaps TRBD1 (6 bases). The V and J ends lost 3 bases and 4 bases respectively, with 17 bases between them. The germline CDR1 and CDR2 sequences are SGHRS and YFSETQ. The CDR3 runs to 16 residues. The CDR3 is CASSSPPGQLYNEQFF. The CDR3 region has the DNA TGCGCCAGCAGCTCGCCCCCGGGACAATTATACAATGAGCAGTTCTTC.

V is TRBV19 and J is TRBJ2-2, with 7 bases that match TRBD1. CDR1 and CDR2 (germline): LNHDA, SQIVND (reference sequence). The CDR3 is 15 residues long. The V gene end was trimmed by 4 bases and the J gene end by 5 bases; junction bases not matched to a gene: 7. Written as DNA, the CDR3 is TGTGCCAGTAGTAATCCCCGACAGGGTACCGGGGAGCTGTTTTTT. This gives the protein CASSNPRQGTGELFF. The complete variable domain, with remaining parts taken from reference TRBV19 and TRBJ2-2, reads DGGITQSPKYLFRKEGQNVTLSCEQNLNHDAMYWYRQDPGQGLRLIYYSQIVNDFQKGDIAEGYSVSREKKESFPLTVTSAQKNPTAFYLCASSNPRQGTGELFFGEGSRLTVL.

The CDR3 here is CSVEDIRGWNRGLGGELFF. CDR3 DNA sequence: TGCAGCGTTGAAGATATAAGGGGGTGGAACAGGGGGCTCGGCGGGGAGCTGTTTTTT. The V call is TRBV29-1, the J call TRBJ2-2, with TRBD1 matching 9 bases. Looked up from germline, CDR1 is SQVTM and CDR2 is ANQGSEA. The CDR3 consists of 19 residues. V was pared by 0 bases and J by 7 bases, with 18 bases of the junction left unmatched.

The CDR3: CASSLNQGRGNQPQHF. CDR3 in DNA: TGTGCCAGCAGCTTAAATCAGGGCAGGGGCAATCAGCCCCAGCATTTT. The gene calls are TRBV7-2 and TRBJ1-5; D might be TRBD1 (5 bases). The germline V gene has CDR1 SGHTA and CDR2 FQGNSA. The CDR3 is made up of 16 amino acids. V was trimmed by 2 bases and J by 2 bases, leaving 13 bases between them.